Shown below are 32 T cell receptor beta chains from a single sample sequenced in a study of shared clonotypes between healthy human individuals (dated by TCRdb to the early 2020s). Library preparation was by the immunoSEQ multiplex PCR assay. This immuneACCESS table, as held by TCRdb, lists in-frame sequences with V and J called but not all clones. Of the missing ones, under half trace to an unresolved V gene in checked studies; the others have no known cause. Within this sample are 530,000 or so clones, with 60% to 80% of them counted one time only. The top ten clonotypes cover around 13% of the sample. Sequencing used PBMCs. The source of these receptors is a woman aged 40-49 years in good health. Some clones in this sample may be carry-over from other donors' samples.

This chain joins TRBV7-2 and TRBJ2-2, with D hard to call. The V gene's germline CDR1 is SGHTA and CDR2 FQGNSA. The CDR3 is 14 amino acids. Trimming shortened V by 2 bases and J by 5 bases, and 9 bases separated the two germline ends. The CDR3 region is CASSLRAVTGELFF. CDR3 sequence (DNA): TGTGCCAGCAGCTTAAGGGCGGTTACCGGGGAGCTGTTTTTT.

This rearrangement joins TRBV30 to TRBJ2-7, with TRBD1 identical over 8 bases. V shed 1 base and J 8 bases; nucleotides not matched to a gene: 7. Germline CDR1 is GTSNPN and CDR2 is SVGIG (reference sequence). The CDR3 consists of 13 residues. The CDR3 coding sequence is TGTGCCTGGAGTGGAAAAACAGGGGGACAGCAGTACTTC. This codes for CAWSGKTGGQQYF.

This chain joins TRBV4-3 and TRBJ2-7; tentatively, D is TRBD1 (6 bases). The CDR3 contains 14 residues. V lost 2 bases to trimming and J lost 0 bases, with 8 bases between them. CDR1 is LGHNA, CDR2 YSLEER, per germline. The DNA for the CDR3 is TGCGCCAGCAGCCAAACAGGGAACTCCTACGAGCAGTACTTC. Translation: CASSQTGNSYEQYF.

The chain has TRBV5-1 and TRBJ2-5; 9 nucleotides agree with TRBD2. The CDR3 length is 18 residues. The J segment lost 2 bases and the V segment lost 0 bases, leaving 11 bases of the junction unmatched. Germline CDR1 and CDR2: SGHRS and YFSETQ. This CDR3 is CASSLGPDLAGIQETQYF. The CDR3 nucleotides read TGCGCCAGCAGCTTGGGTCCGGACCTAGCGGGGATTCAAGAGACCCAGTACTTC. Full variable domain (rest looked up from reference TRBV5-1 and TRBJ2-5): KAGVTQTPRYLIKTRGQQVTLSCSPISGHRSVSWYQQTPGQGLQFLFEYFSETQRNKGNFPGRFSGRQFSNSRSEMNVSTLELGDSALYLCASSLGPDLAGIQETQYFGPGTRLLVL.

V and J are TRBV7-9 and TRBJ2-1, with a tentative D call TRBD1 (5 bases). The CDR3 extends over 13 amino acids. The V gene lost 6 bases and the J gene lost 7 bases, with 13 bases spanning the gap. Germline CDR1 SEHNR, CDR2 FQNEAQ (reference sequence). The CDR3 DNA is TGTGCCAGCAGAAATAGGGGTGCAAATGAGCAGTTCTTC. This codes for CASRNRGANEQFF.

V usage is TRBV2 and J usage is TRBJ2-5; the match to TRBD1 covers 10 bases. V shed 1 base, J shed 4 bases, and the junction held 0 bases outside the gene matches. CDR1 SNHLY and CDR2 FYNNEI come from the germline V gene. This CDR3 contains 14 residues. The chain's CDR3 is CASSEGTGGETQYF. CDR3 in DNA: TGTGCCAGCAGTGAAGGGACAGGGGGAGAGACCCAGTACTTC.

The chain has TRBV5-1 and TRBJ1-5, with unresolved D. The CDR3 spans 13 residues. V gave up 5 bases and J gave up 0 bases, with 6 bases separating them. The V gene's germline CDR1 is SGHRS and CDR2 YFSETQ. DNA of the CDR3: TGCGCCAGCAGAATCGATAGCAATCAGCCCCAGCATTTT. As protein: CASRIDSNQPQHF.

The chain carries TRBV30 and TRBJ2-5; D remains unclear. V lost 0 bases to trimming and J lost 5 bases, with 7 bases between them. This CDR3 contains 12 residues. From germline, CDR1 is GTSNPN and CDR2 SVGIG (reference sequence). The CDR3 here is CAWSVSRETQYF. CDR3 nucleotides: TGTGCCTGGAGTGTATCACGGGAGACCCAGTACTTC.

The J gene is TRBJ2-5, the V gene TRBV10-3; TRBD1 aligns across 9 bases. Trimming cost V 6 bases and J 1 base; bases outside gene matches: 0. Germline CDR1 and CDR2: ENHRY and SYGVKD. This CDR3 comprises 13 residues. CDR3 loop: CAIRGQGQETQYF. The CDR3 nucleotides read TGTGCCATCAGGGGACAGGGCCAAGAGACCCAGTACTTC.

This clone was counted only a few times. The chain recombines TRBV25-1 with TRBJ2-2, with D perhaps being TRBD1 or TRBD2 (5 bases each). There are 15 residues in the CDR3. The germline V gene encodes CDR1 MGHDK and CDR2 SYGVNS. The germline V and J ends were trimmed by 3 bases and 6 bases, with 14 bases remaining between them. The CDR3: CASSDPGPKPGELFF. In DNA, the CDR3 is TGTGCCAGCAGTGACCCGGGACCCAAGCCCGGGGAGCTGTTTTTT.

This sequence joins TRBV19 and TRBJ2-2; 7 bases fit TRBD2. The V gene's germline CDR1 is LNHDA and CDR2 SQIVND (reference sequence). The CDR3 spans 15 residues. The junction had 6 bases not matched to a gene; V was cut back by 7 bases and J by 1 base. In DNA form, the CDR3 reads TGTGCCAGTAAAGAAGCTAGCGGGAACACCGGGGAGCTGTTTTTT. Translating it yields CASKEASGNTGELFF.

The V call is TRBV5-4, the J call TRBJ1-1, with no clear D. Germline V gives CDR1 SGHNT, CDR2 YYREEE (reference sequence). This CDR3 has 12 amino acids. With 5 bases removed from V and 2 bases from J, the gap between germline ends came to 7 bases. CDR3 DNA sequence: TGTGCCAGCAGTGGCGGAAACACTGAAGCTTTCTTT. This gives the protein CASSGGNTEAFF.

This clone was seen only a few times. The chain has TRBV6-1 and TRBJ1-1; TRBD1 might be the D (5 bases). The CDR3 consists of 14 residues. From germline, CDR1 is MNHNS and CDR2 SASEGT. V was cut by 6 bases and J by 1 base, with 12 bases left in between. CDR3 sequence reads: CASRPETGNTEAFF. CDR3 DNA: TGTGCCAGCAGACCAGAAACAGGGAACACTGAAGCTTTCTTT.

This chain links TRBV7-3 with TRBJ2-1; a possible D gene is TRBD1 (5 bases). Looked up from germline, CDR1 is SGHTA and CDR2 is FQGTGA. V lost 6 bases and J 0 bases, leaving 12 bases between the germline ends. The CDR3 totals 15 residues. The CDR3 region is CASSRQSISYNEQFF. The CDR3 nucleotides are TGTGCCAGCAGTCGACAGTCGATCTCCTACAATGAGCAGTTCTTC.

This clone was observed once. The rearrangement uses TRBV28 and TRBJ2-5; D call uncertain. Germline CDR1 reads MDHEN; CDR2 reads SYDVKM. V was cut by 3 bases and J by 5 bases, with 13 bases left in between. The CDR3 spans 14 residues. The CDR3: CASSFTTPRETQYF. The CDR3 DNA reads TGTGCCAGCAGTTTTACTACCCCGAGGGAGACCCAGTACTTC.

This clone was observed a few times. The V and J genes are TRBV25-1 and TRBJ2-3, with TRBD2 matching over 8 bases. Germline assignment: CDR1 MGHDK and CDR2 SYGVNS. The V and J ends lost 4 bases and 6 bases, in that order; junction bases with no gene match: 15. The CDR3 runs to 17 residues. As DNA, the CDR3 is TGTGCCAGCAGTGGCGGGGGTAGCGGGATTTTTGGTGATACGCAGTATTTT. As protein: CASSGGGSGIFGDTQYF.

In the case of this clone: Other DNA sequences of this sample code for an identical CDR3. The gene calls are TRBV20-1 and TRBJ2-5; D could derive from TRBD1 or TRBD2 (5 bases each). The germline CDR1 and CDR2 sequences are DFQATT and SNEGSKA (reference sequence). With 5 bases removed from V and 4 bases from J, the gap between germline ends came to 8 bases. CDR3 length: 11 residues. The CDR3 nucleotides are TGCAGTGCTCGGGACCGAGAGACCCAGTACTTC. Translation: CSARDRETQYF.

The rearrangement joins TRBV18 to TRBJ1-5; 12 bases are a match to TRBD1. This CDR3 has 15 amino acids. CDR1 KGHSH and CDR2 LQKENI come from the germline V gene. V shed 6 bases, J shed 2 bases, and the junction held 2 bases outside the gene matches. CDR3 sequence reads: CASSGTGGGNQPQHF. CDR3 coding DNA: TGTGCCAGCTCCGGGACAGGGGGCGGCAATCAGCCCCAGCATTTT. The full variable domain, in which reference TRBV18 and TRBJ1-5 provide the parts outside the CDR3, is NAGVMQNPRHLVRRRGQEARLRCSPMKGHSHVYWYRQLPEEGLKFMVYLQKENIIDESGMPKERFSAEFPKEGPSILRIQQVVRGDSAAYFCASSGTGGGNQPQHFGDGTRLSIL.

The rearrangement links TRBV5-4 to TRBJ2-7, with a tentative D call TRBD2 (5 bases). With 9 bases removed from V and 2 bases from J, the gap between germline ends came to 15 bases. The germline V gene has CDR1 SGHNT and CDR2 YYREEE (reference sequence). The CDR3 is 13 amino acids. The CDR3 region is CAIGRGGAYEQYF. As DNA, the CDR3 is TGTGCCATTGGGAGAGGCGGTGCCTACGAGCAGTACTTC.

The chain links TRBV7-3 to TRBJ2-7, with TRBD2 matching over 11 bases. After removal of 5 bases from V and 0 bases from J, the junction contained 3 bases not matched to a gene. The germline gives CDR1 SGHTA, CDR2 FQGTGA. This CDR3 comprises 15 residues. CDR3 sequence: CASSATSGSSYEQYF. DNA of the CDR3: TGTGCCAGCAGCGCAACTAGCGGGAGCTCCTACGAGCAGTACTTC.

CDR3 in DNA: TGCGCCAGCAGTTTAAATCGACAGGGAGAGACTGAAGCTTTCTTT. Amino acid sequence: CASSLNRQGETEAFF. The chain links TRBV5-1 to TRBJ1-1; 7 bases are shared with TRBD1. The junction had 12 bases not matched to a gene; V was cut back by 5 bases and J by 5 bases. Germline CDR1 and CDR2: SGHRS and YFSETQ. The CDR3 length is 15 residues.

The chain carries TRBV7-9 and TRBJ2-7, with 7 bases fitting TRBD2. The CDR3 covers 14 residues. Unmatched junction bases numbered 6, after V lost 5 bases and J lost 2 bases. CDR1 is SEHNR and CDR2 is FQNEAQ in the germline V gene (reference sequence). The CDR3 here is CASSPFAGAYEQYF. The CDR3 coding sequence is TGTGCCAGCAGCCCTTTCGCGGGGGCCTACGAGCAGTACTTC.

The CDR3 loop is CASSIVSGRYTGELFF. The CDR3 DNA follows: TGTGCCAGTAGTATAGTTAGCGGGAGGTACACCGGGGAGCTGTTTTTT. The V gene is TRBV19, the J gene TRBJ2-2; 10 bases are shared with TRBD2. The length of the CDR3 is 16 residues. Trimming at V came to 1 base and at J to 3 bases, leaving 2 bases not matched to a gene. Germline V gene lookup returns CDR1 LNHDA and CDR2 SQIVND (reference sequence).

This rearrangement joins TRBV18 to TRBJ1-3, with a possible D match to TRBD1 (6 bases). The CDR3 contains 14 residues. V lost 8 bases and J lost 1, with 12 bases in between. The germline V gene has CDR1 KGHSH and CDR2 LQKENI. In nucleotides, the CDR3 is TGTGCCAGCCGACAGGAACCATCTGGAAACACCATATATTTT. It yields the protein CASRQEPSGNTIYF.

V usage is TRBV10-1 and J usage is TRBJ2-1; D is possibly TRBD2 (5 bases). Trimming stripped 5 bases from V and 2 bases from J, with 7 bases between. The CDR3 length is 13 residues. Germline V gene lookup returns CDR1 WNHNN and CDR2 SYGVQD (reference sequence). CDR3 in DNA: TGCGCCAGCAGTCCGGGAACCTACAATGAGCAGTTCTTC. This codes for CASSPGTYNEQFF.

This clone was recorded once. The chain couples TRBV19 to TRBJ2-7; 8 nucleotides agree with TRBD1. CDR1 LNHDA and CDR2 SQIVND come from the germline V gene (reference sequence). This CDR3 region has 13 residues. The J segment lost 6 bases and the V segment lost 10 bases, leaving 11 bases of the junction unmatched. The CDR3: CATKDRGRSEQYF. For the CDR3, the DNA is TGTGCCACTAAAGACAGGGGAAGGTCCGAGCAGTACTTC.

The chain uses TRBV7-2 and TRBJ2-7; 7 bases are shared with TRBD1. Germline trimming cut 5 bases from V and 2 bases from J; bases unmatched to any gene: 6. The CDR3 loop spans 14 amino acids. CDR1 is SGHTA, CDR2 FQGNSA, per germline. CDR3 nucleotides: TGTGCCAGCAGCCTATGGACAGGCCCCTACGAGCAGTACTTC. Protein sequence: CASSLWTGPYEQYF.

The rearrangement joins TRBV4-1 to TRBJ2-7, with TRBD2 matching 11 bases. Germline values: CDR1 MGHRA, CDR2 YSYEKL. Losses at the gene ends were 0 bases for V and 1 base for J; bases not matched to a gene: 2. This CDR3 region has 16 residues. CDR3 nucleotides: TGCGCCAGCAGCCAAGAAGGGACTAGCGGTTCCTACGAGCAGTACTTC. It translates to CASSQEGTSGSYEQYF.

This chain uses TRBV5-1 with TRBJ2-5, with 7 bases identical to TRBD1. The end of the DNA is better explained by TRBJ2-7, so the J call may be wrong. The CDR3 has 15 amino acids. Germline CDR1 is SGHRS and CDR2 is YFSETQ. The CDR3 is CASSLGDRASYEQYF. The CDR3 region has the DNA TGCGCCAGCAGCTTGGGTGACAGGGCTTCCTACGAGCAGTACTTC.

The CDR3 spells CASSLGSPRGNEQFF. In DNA form, the CDR3 reads TGTGCCAGCAGCTTGGGATCTCCGAGGGGCAATGAGCAGTTCTTC. This chain links TRBV11-3 with TRBJ2-1; D possibly uses TRBD1 or TRBD2 (5 bases each). Per the germline V gene, CDR1 is SGHNT and CDR2 is YENEEA. The germline V and J ends were trimmed by 3 bases and 6 bases, with 15 bases remaining between them. This CDR3 has 15 residues. Full variable domain (outside the CDR3, taken from reference TRBV11-3 and TRBJ2-1): EAGVVQSPRYKIIEKKQPVAFWCNPISGHNTLYWYLQNLGQGPELLIRYENEEAVDDSQLPKDRFSAERLKGVDSTLKIQPAELGDSAVYLCASSLGSPRGNEQFFGPGTRLTVL.

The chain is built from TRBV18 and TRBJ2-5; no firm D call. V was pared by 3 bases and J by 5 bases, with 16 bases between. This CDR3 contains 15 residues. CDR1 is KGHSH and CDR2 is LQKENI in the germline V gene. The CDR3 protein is CASSPNSGVGETQYF. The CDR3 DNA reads TGTGCCAGCTCACCTAACTCTGGGGTCGGGGAGACCCAGTACTTC.

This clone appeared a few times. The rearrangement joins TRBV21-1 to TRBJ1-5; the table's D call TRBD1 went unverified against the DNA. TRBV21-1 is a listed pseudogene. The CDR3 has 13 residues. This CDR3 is CASSTTGDQPQHF. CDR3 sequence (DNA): TGTGCCAGCAGCACCACAGGGGATCAGCCCCAGCATTTT.